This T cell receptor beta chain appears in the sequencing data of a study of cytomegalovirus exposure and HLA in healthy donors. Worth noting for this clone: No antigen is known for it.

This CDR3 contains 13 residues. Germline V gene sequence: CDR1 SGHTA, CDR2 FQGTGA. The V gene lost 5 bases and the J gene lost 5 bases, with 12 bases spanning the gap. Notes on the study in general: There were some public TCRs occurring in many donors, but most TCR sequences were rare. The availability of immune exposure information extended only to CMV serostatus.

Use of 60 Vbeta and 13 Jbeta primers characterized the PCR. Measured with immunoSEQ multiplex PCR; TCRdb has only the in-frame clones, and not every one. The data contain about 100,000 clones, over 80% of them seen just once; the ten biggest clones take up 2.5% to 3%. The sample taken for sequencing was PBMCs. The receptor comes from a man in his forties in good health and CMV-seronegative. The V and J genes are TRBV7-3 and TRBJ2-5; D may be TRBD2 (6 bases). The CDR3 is CASSPPGVETQYF. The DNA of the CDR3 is TGTGCCAGCAGCCCCCCGGGGGTTGAGACCCAGTACTTC. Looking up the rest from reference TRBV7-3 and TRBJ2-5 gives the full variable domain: GAGVSQTPSNKVTEKGKYVELRCDPISGHTALYWYRQSLGQGPEFLIYFQGTGAADDSGLPNDRFFAVRPEGSVSTLKIQRTERGDSAVYLCASSPPGVETQYFGPGTRLLVL.